The 10 T cell receptor beta chains listed next were all sequenced from one sample in a study of T cell responses to AZD1222 COVID-19 vaccine. Measured with immunoSEQ multiplex PCR; TCRdb has only the in-frame clones, and not every one. The sample yields around 170,000 clones, around nine tenths seen once. The sequencing here drew on peripheral blood, taken 28 days after the second AZD1222 dose. The receptors were gathered from an adult who received the AZD1222 COVID-19 vaccine.

A word on this clone: One junction end disagrees with the germline gene, perhaps due to a read error. V usage is TRBV30 and J usage is TRBJ1-1; D remains unclear. This CDR3 comprises 12 residues. Germline-derived CDR1 and CDR2 are GTSNPN and SVGIG (reference sequence). The DNA for the CDR3 is TGTGCCCTAAGGCGAGGGAACCCTGAAGCTTTCTTT. Translation: CALRRGNPEAFF.

The chain employs TRBV25-1 and TRBJ1-6; TRBD1 matches 12 bases. Germline-derived CDR1 and CDR2 are MGHDK and SYGVNS. The V gene end was trimmed by 4 bases and the J gene end by 10 bases; junction bases not matched to a gene: 8. This CDR3 contains 16 residues. The chain's CDR3 is CASSAGQGAVESPLHF. CDR3 DNA: TGTGCCAGCAGTGCGGGACAGGGGGCGGTGGAGTCACCCCTCCACTTT.

This chain connects TRBV19 to TRBJ1-5; D remains ambiguous. Germline assignment: CDR1 LNHDA and CDR2 SQIVND (reference sequence). V shed 10 bases and J shed 1 base, with 17 bases lying between them. This CDR3 is 15 amino acids long. Here the CDR3 DNA reads TGTGCCACCACCCTCGGGCCGAACAGCAATCAGCCCCAGCATTTT. Residues: CATTLGPNSNQPQHF. Filled out from reference TRBV19 and TRBJ1-5, the complete variable domain reads DGGITQSPKYLFRKEGQNVTLSCEQNLNHDAMYWYRQDPGQGLRLIYYSQIVNDFQKGDIAEGYSVSREKKESFPLTVTSAQKNPTAFYLCATTLGPNSNQPQHFGDGTRLSIL.

The genes are TRBV27 and TRBJ1-6; 7 bases are a match to TRBD1. Per the germline V gene, CDR1 is MNHEY and CDR2 is SMNVEV (reference sequence). V trimming: 4 bases; J trimming: 6 bases; junction bases outside the gene matches: 3. The CDR3 is 14 residues long. CDR3 sequence reads: CASSSQGGNSPLHF. In nucleotides, the CDR3 is TGTGCCAGCAGTTCCCAGGGGGGTAATTCACCCCTCCACTTT.

The chain links TRBV12-5 to TRBJ1-6; D may be TRBD1 (6 bases). Germline-derived CDR1 and CDR2 are LGHNT and FRNRAP. The CDR3 runs to 14 residues. Trimming took 2 bases from V and 8 from J, leaving 10 bases between them. Written as DNA, the CDR3 is TGTGCTAGTGGTTTGACAGGGCCGGATTCACCCCTCCACTTT. This translates into CASGLTGPDSPLHF.

This chain joins TRBV5-4 and TRBJ1-1; D gene ambiguous. The CDR3 consists of 12 residues. V was cut by 1 base and J by 4 bases, with 5 bases left in between. CDR1 and CDR2 (germline): SGHNT, YYREEE (reference sequence). Here the CDR3 DNA reads TGTGCCAGCAGCTTGCGTAGCACTGAAGCTTTCTTT. Translating gives CASSLRSTEAFF.

The chain recombines TRBV19 with TRBJ1-2; no clear D. V lost 6 bases to trimming and J lost 5 bases, with 16 bases between them. The CDR3 is 14 amino acids. Germline CDR1 LNHDA, CDR2 SQIVND (reference sequence). This chain's CDR3 is CASSRGEARYGYTF. Here the CDR3 DNA reads TGTGCCAGTAGCCGCGGGGAGGCGAGGTATGGCTACACCTTC.

This chain uses TRBV9 with TRBJ2-2, with 7 nucleotides matching TRBD2. The germline gives CDR1 SGDLS, CDR2 YYNGEE. This CDR3 region has 18 residues. V was pared by 0 bases and J by 5 bases, with 13 bases of the junction left unmatched. In DNA form, the CDR3 reads TGTGCCAGCAGCGTAGATGGGGGGGGGTCCCCGTGGACCGGGGAGCTGTTTTTT. This gives the protein CASSVDGGGSPWTGELFF.

The chain combines TRBV29-1 with TRBJ2-1, with 10 bases lining up with TRBD2. The V gene end was trimmed by 3 bases and the J gene end by 9 bases; junction bases not matched to a gene: 11. The V gene's germline CDR1 is SQVTM and CDR2 ANQGSEA. The CDR3 extends over 15 amino acids. CDR3 residues: CSVDVPAGGSLEQFF. In nucleotides, the CDR3 is TGCAGCGTTGATGTCCCAGCGGGGGGGTCACTTGAGCAGTTCTTC.

The CDR3: CASNIRIRPPNQPQHF. DNA for the CDR3: TGCGCCAGCAATATCCGGATCCGACCCCCCAATCAGCCCCAGCATTTT. This chain connects TRBV23-1 to TRBJ1-5; D not resolved. TRBV23-1 falls under the ORF class, with uncertain function. Trimming shortened V by 7 bases and J by 3 bases, and 19 bases separated the two germline ends. This CDR3 comprises 16 residues.